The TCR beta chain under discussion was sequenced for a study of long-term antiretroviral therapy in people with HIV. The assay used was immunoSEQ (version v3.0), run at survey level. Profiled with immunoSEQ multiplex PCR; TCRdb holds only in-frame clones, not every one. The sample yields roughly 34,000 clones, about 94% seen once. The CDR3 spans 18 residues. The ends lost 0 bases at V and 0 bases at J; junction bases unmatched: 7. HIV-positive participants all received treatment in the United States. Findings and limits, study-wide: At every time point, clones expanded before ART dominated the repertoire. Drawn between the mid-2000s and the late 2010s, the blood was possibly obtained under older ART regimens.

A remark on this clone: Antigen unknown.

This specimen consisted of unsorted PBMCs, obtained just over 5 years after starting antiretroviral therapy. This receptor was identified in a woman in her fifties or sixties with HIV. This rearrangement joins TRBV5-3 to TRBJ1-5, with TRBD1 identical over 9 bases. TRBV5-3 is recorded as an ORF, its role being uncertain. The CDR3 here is CARSLGDRASFSNQPQHF. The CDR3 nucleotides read TGTGCCAGAAGCTTGGGGGACAGGGCTAGTTTTAGCAATCAGCCCCAGCATTTT.